This TCR beta chain came from a study of neurological immune-mediated disorders. TCRdb re-derived calls from the 5' RACE reads in MiXCR, one entry per CDR3 protein. The sample records some 65,000 distinct CDR3 sequences, more than 3.5% being singletons. Germline V gene data show CDR1 as SGHVS and CDR2 as FNYEAQ. This CDR3 has 12 residues. Concerning this clonotype itself: One end of the junction varies from germline; a read error may be responsible.

The chain carries TRBV7-6 and TRBJ2-2; D may be TRBD2 (5 bases). The clonotype comes from a man aged 45-65 years with multiple sclerosis. What was sequenced was PBMCs. CDR3 sequence reads: CASSHGNGVLFF. CDR3 coding DNA: TGTGCCAGCAGCCATGGTAACGGGGTGCTGTTTTTT.